These 21 T cell receptor beta chains were all obtained from the same sample, sequenced in a study of beta chain features in type 1 diabetes. General study findings and limits: TCRB CDR3s from Type 1 diabetes patients were moderately but significantly shorter in all four CD4+ subsets.

As every portion of the isolated RNA was reverse transcribed, the sequencing read expressed TCRB transcripts. Clones were read by immunoSEQ multiplex PCR, and TCRdb kept only the in-frame ones, dropping some. The sample shows 600,000 or so clones, more than 12% of them seen only once. Which antigens these TCRs recognize remains unknown. Sequenced: naive CD4+ T cells from blood. These receptors were collected from a man aged 18 to 35 with type 1 diabetes.

The chain combines TRBV2 with TRBJ1-5, with 7 bases lining up with TRBD1. The CDR3 extends over 15 amino acids. In germline, CDR1 is SNHLY, CDR2 FYNNEI. V was pared by 10 bases and J by 1 base, with 10 bases of the junction left unmatched. DNA of the CDR3: TGTGCCACCCAATCGGGACAGTCGAGCAATCAGCCCCAGCATTTT. Residues: CATQSGQSSNQPQHF.

The V call is TRBV7-7, the J call TRBJ2-5, with TRBD2 identical over 9 bases. This CDR3 region has 15 residues. The germline gives CDR1 SSHAT, CDR2 FNYEAQ (reference sequence). CDR3 region: CAISAGGLPGETQYF. In nucleotides, the CDR3 is TGTGCTATCTCAGCGGGGGGATTACCCGGGGAGACCCAGTACTTC.

The chain couples TRBV6-5 to TRBJ2-7; 8 bases are shared with TRBD1. After removal of 6 bases from V and 5 bases from J, the junction contained 9 bases not matched to a gene. This CDR3 is 14 amino acids long. Germline V gives CDR1 MNHEY, CDR2 SVGAGI. In DNA, the CDR3 is TGTGCCAGCAGCTATGGACAGGGTCGCCACGAGCAGTACTTC. Encoded protein: CASSYGQGRHEQYF.

The chain uses TRBV29-1 and TRBJ2-7; 10 bases fit TRBD1. V was pared by 6 bases and J by 5 bases, with 10 bases of the junction left unmatched. The CDR3 length is 14 residues. Germline values: CDR1 SQVTM, CDR2 ANQGSEA. The CDR3 spells CSVLSGTGANEQYF. CDR3 sequence (DNA): TGCAGCGTGTTAAGTGGGACAGGGGCCAACGAGCAGTACTTC.

For this clone: The sample has other DNA sequences that encode this CDR3 too. The V and J genes are TRBV2 and TRBJ2-3; 7 nucleotides align to TRBD1. The germline V gene encodes CDR1 SNHLY and CDR2 FYNNEI. The CDR3 runs to 14 residues. Trimming removed 3 bases from V and 1 base from J; junction bases left unmatched: 1. CDR3 sequence (DNA): TGTGCCAGCAGTGATCAGGGGGGCACAGATACGCAGTATTTT. This sequence encodes CASSDQGGTDTQYF.

The rearrangement links TRBV7-2 to TRBJ2-7; D is unclear. CDR3 length: 14 residues. Germline values: CDR1 SGHTA, CDR2 FQGNSA. The V end lost 6 bases, the J end lost 7 bases, and 19 bases lay between the germline ends. The CDR3 DNA reads TGTGCCAGCAGTCCCATGCGTGCCTCGCGGGAGCAGTACTTC. It encodes CASSPMRASREQYF.

This clone was counted a few times. The same CDR3 can be traced to other DNA sequences in this sample. V and J are TRBV7-9 and TRBJ1-5; D remains ambiguous. V was shortened by 3 bases and J by 7 bases, with 13 bases between the two germline ends. The CDR3 spans 14 residues. CDR1 is SEHNR and CDR2 is FQNEAQ in the germline V gene (reference sequence). This CDR3 is CASSFGVGLQPQHF. CDR3 bases: TGTGCCAGCAGCTTTGGTGTGGGTTTACAGCCCCAGCATTTT.

The CDR3 reads CASRTGGNYNEQFF. The CDR3 DNA reads as TGTGCCAGCAGGACAGGGGGTAACTACAATGAGCAGTTCTTC. The chain employs TRBV6-6 and TRBJ2-1, with 9 bases matching TRBD1. The V gene end was trimmed by 6 bases and the J gene end by 3 bases; junction bases not matched to a gene: 3. This CDR3 contains 14 residues. Germline-derived CDR1 and CDR2 are MNHNY and SVGAGI (reference sequence).

This clone was seen a few times. This chain connects TRBV18 to TRBJ1-1; D gene uncertain. V lost 4 bases and J lost 4, with 19 bases in between. From germline, CDR1 is KGHSH and CDR2 LQKENI. The CDR3 totals 16 residues. The CDR3: CASSREAGSKATEAFF. CDR3 DNA sequence: TGTGCCAGCTCACGTGAAGCCGGCAGTAAGGCCACTGAAGCTTTCTTT.

The chain carries TRBV7-3 and TRBJ2-4; D possibly matches TRBD1 or TRBD2 (6 bases each). Trimming left V 5 bases short and J 10 bases short, with 21 bases between. The CDR3 consists of 15 residues. Per the germline V gene, CDR1 is SGHTA and CDR2 is FQGTGA. CDR3: CASSPNGGPNGIQYF. Written as DNA, the CDR3 is TGTGCCAGCAGCCCTAATGGGGGGCCCAACGGGATTCAGTACTTC.

The chain links TRBV30 to TRBJ2-7; 7 bases are a match to TRBD1. With V trimmed by 4 bases and J by 2 bases, 8 bases remained unmatched. CDR1 and CDR2 (germline): GTSNPN, SVGIG (reference sequence). The CDR3 runs to 14 residues. The DNA of the CDR3 is TGTGCCTGGACTTCACCCGACAGGGCCTACGAGCAGTACTTC. Protein sequence: CAWTSPDRAYEQYF.

V gene TRBV29-1 combines with J gene TRBJ2-5; the match to TRBD1 covers 8 bases. After removal of 7 bases from V and 5 bases from J, the junction contained 6 bases not matched to a gene. Germline V gives CDR1 SQVTM, CDR2 ANQGSEA. This CDR3 spans 12 amino acids. The CDR3 spells CSGTGYGETQYF. In nucleotides, the CDR3 is TGCAGCGGGACAGGGTATGGGGAGACCCAGTACTTC.

V and J are TRBV7-3 and TRBJ2-2, with D tentatively TRBD2 (6 bases). V shed 0 bases and J shed 6 bases, with 14 bases lying between them. CDR1 and CDR2 (germline): SGHTA, FQGTGA. CDR3 length: 16 amino acids. CDR3 amino acids: CASSLTEGVLAGELFF. Written as DNA, the CDR3 is TGTGCCAGCAGCTTAACGGAGGGTGTTTTAGCCGGGGAGCTGTTTTTT.

This clone was seen more than once but under ten times. The chain carries TRBV5-1 and TRBJ1-1, with 10 nucleotides matching TRBD1. CDR1 is SGHRS and CDR2 is YFSETQ in the germline V gene. The CDR3 covers 14 residues. V was clipped by 4 bases and J by 5 bases; unmatched bases: 5. For the CDR3, the DNA is TGCGCCAGCAGCCTGACAGGGGGCGGAACTGAAGCTTTCTTT. Its protein product is CASSLTGGGTEAFF.

The J gene is TRBJ1-2, the V gene TRBV7-2, with 7 bases that match TRBD1. V shed 5 bases and J 2 bases; nucleotides not matched to a gene: 14. This CDR3 contains 17 residues. Per germline, CDR1 SGHTA and CDR2 FQGNSA. In DNA, the CDR3 is TGTGCCAGCAGCGTCACAGGGGCCCCCGTAGGGAACTATGGCTACACCTTC. It specifies CASSVTGAPVGNYGYTF.

The DNA of the CDR3 is TGTGCCAGCAATCTTCCGTCGAATCAGCCCCAGCATTTT. It codes for CASNLPSNQPQHF. The gene calls are TRBV6-5 and TRBJ1-5; D call uncertain. The CDR3 runs 13 residues. V lost 7 bases and J lost 4, with 11 bases in between. Germline V CDR1 and CDR2: MNHEY, SVGAGI.

This clone came up a few times. The chain recombines TRBV18 with TRBJ2-3; D may be TRBD1 (6 bases). The V end lost 0 bases, the J end lost 4 bases, and 11 bases lay between the germline ends. The CDR3 is made up of 15 amino acids. The germline V gene has CDR1 KGHSH and CDR2 LQKENI. The DNA of the CDR3 is TGTGCCAGCTCACCACCGTCAGCAGGGGCAGATACGCAGTATTTT. Its translation: CASSPPSAGADTQYF.

The genes are TRBV2 and TRBJ2-4, with unresolved D. Trimming left V 5 bases short and J 0 bases short, with 11 bases between. The CDR3 spans 15 residues. In germline, CDR1 is SNHLY, CDR2 FYNNEI. CDR3 protein: CASSRDEIAKNIQYF. CDR3 in DNA: TGTGCCAGCAGTCGTGACGAGATAGCCAAAAACATTCAGTACTTC.

This clone was observed a handful of times. This sequence joins TRBV7-2 and TRBJ2-3; D may be TRBD2 (6 bases). The CDR3 spans 16 residues. Per germline, CDR1 SGHTA and CDR2 FQGNSA. V shed 5 bases and J shed 2 bases, with 17 bases lying between them. The DNA of the CDR3 is TGTGCCAGCAGCGCCCCCCTAGCGCACACCACAGATACGCAGTATTTT. Residues: CASSAPLAHTTDTQYF.

This clone came up a few times. The chain uses TRBV10-3 and TRBJ2-5; unclear D gene. Per the germline V gene, CDR1 is ENHRY and CDR2 is SYGVKD. The V end was cut by 4 bases, the J end by 0 bases, with 9 bases between. The CDR3 runs to 14 residues. The CDR3 bases are TGTGCCATCAGTGGAGCTCCGGACCAAGAGACCCAGTACTTC. Encoded protein: CAISGAPDQETQYF.

In its sample, this clone was seen a few times. The chain couples TRBV6-6 to TRBJ2-1; TRBD2 might be the D (5 bases). CDR1 is MNHNY, CDR2 SVGAGI, per germline (reference sequence). Between the trimmed V and J ends, which lost 2 bases and 5 bases, there was a span of 7 bases. The CDR3 extends over 13 amino acids. CDR3 sequence (DNA): TGTGCCAGCAGTTACCAAGCGGACAATGAGCAGTTCTTC. It specifies CASSYQADNEQFF.